These 3 T cell receptor beta chains were all obtained from the same sample, sequenced in a study of cytomegalovirus exposure and HLA in healthy donors. Primers for the PCR totalled 60 Vbeta and 13 Jbeta. The table came from immunoSEQ multiplex PCR; TCRdb's copy has only in-frame clones and leaves some out. Among 150,000 or so clones listed, 80% to 85% were seen once. Sample: PBMCs. The receptor set was obtained from a boy younger than 10 in good health and CMV-seronegative.

V gene TRBV27 combines with J gene TRBJ2-3; 14 nucleotides align to TRBD2. V was pared by 8 bases and J by 3 bases, with 7 bases of the junction left unmatched. Looked up from germline, CDR1 is MNHEY and CDR2 is SMNVEV (reference sequence). The length of the CDR3 is 16 residues. CDR3 DNA: TGTGCCAGCGGAATAGGGACTAGCGGGAGAACAGATACGCAGTATTTT. Protein sequence: CASGIGTSGRTDTQYF.

J is TRBJ2-2 and V is TRBV28; TRBD2 matches 7 bases. Losses at the gene ends were 4 bases for V and 0 bases for J; bases not matched to a gene: 2. Per germline, CDR1 MDHEN and CDR2 SYDVKM. There are 15 residues in the CDR3. The CDR3 DNA reads as TGTGCCAGCAGTTGGGGGGGGACGAACACCGGGGAGCTGTTTTTT. Translating it yields CASSWGGTNTGELFF.

The CDR3: CASSETGQNNSPLHF. CDR3 DNA: TGTGCCAGCAGTGAAACAGGACAGAATAATTCACCCCTCCACTTT. This rearrangement joins TRBV6-1 to TRBJ1-6, with a possible D match to TRBD1 (6 bases). Germline loops: CDR1 MNHNS, CDR2 SASEGT. This CDR3 is 15 amino acids long. Trimming shortened V by 2 bases and J by 5 bases, and 10 bases separated the two germline ends.